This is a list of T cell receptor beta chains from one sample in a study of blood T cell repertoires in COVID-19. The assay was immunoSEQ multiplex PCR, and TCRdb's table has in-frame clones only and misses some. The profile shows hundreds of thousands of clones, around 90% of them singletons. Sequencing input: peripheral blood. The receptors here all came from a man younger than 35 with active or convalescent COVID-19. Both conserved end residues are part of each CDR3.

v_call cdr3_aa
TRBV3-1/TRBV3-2 CASSLNEGVYGYTF
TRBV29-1 CSVAGPSGNTIYF
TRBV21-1 CASMTGGPDTQYF
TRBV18 CASSPPTNRLRLYEQYF
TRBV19 CASNPGTGANYGYTF
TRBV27 CASSLREDTEAFF
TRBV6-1 CASSEALTGHQPQHF
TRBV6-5 CASSAPGTGRYEQYF
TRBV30 CAWSVEGQGSYNEQFF
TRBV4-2 CASSQSGDDDGYTF
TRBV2 CASSVERGYTF
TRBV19 CASSIAGSNQPQHF
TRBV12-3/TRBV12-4 CAGQQGNNGYTF
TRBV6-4 CASSYRGDTDTQYF
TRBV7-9 CASSFLAGGPYEQYF
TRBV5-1 CASSLDGTGETQYF
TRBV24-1 CATSERGDTQYF
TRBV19 CASSRDRGYADTQYF
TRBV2 CASSGQDYGYTF
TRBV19 CASSSRTENYEQYF
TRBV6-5 CASSYVGGNTEAFF
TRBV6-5 CASSYGGGSNYGYTF
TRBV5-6 CASSLLGQENTGELFF
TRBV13 CASSRNTGELFF
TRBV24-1 CATPYRDTEAFF
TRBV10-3 CAISEGARDKVNSPLHF
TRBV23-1 CASSQSGVEAFF
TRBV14 CASSQDKRKWCPDTQYF
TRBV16 CASSLSALNTGELFF
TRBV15 CATSRADRGSYTF
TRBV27 CASKTPGLALTDTQYF
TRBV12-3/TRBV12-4 CASSTPGLETQYF
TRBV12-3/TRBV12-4 CASSYGAQGELFF
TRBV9 CASSPRGAGANVLTF
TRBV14 CASSQRGIGELFF
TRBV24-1 CATSGLATDTQYF
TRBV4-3 CASSQDAGNEKLFF
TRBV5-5 CASSRTVTNEKLFF
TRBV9 CASSVATGRPNEKLFF
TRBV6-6 CASSRSAGTDSYEQYF
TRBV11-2 CASSFDRGKTYEQYF
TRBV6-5 CASSWGGEITEAFF
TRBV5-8 CASSLEVRGRSNQPQHF
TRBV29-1 CSVYQGLNEKLFF
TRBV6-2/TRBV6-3 CASSGTGYSNQPQHF
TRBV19 CASSISGSGTGELFF